This T cell receptor beta chain was recorded in a study of T cells in Graves' hyperthyroidism and ophthalmopathy. Uncontrolled infection, other autoimmune disease, pregnancy or lactation led to exclusion. Clinical symptoms, serum thyroxine, TRAb, thyroid ultrasound and orbital computed tomography established diagnosis. Study observations and caveats: A 13 V-J signature model discriminated ophthalmopathy versus stable hyperthyroidism.

It was RNA transcripts that yielded the amplified TCR beta CDR3 regions. When the TCR CDR3 underwent first-round RT-PCR, the HTBI primer set was used. TCRdb redid the calling of the multiplex PCR reads with MiXCR, one entry per CDR3 protein. The sample consists of 450,000 to 650,000 distinct CDR3 sequences, 17% of them appearing once. Note on this clonotype: Antigen specificity is unknown. The CDR3 carries no conserved terminal phenylalanine or tryptophan, so it likely arises from a read error.

CDR1 GTSNPN and CDR2 SVGIG come from the germline V gene (reference sequence). J was trimmed by 3 bases and V by 3 bases; bases with no gene match: 1. CDR3 length equals 14 residues. The TCR comes from a woman younger than 35 with Graves' ophthalmopathy. Sequenced sample: blood. The chain uses TRBV30 and TRBJ2-5, with 13 bases aligning to TRBD2. CDR3 nucleotide sequence: TGTGCCTGGAGACTAGCGGGGGGGAAAGAGACCCAGTACCTC. Protein product: CAWRLAGGKETQYL.